Sequencing of this T cell receptor beta chain was carried out in a study of CD8 T cell repertoires and HIV-1 epitope variants. Study-level background: Twenty-five autologous and known Gag and Nef epitope variant peptides each stimulated T cells separately. Controls were a CMV, EBV and flu pool, Ebola AY9, and no peptide. 1M T cells were kept uncultured as a baseline.

Study findings and constraints: Nef KF9 drew roughly 5 clonotypes and HW9 one, without TAALDMSHF responses.

Libraries were prepared by immunoSEQ multiplex PCR; TCRdb keeps only in-frame clonotypes and omits some of them. The sample yields over 5,000 clones, around 66% seen once. V trimming: 0 bases; J trimming: 6 bases; junction bases outside the gene matches: 8. In germline, CDR1 is SGHNT, CDR2 YYREEE (reference sequence). CDR3 length: 16 amino acids. About this clone itself: Its antigen is unidentified.

V is TRBV5-4 and J is TRBJ2-1; 8 nucleotides agree with TRBD1. This sequence was found in a male donor with HIV. Sequenced input: cultured CD8+ T cells derived from PBMCs. The CDR3, as DNA: TGTGCCAGCAGCTTGGTTGTTGGCGGGACAGGCAATGAGCAGTTCTTC. Residues: CASSLVVGGTGNEQFF.